This T cell receptor beta chain was sequenced during a study of regulatory T cells in long-lasting Graves disease. Overall study findings and caveats: Examination was confined to peripheral blood, excluding thyroid tissue. Authors noted too few samples as a limitation. With persistent disease, TRBV28, TRBJ1-2 and TRBJ2-5 were the favored segments.

A few counts support this clonotype. The antigen remains unidentified. Time point given: newly diagnosed GD, antithyroid drugs for less than 3 months. With RNA extracted from PBMCs as input, the TCR library was made. Germline values: CDR1 GTSNPN, CDR2 SVGIG (reference sequence). Deletions cut 5 bases from V and 6 bases from J, with 7 bases between. CDR3 length equals 10 residues. Both iRepertoire HTBI primers and Arm-PCR of CDR3 regions were used to build the TCR beta libraries. TCRdb redid the calling of the multiplex PCR reads with MiXCR, one entry per CDR3 protein. The sample has roughly 410,000 distinct CDR3 sequences, over 14% seen once; the top ten hold about 8.2%. The sample was also linked to a second study, of T cells in Graves' hyperthyroidism and ophthalmopathy. According to that study: Stable hyperthyroidism was told apart from ophthalmopathy by a model built on 13 V-J features.

The rearrangement uses TRBV30 and TRBJ1-2; no clear D. This clonotype was obtained from a woman in her 40s with Graves disease. The source was peripheral blood mononuclear cells (PBMCs), collected at new diagnosis, from a patient treated with antithyroid drugs. CDR3 in amino acids: CAWWGHGYTF. In DNA form, the CDR3 reads TGTGCCTGGTGGGGTCATGGCTACACCTTC.